This paragraph reports one T cell receptor (beta chain). The antigen is not known. The data are from a study of graft-versus-host responses after intestinal transplantation. Study-wide results and caveats: When patients had graft-donor T cell macrochimerism, their allografts held high graft-versus-host to host-versus-graft clonal ratios. Early after transplant, HvG clones declined as circulating GvH clones peaked.

Repertoires were generated with immunoSEQ multiplex PCR, while TCRdb's copy carries only in-frame clones and drops some. The sample carries some 44,000 clones, about 95% recorded once. Germline V gene sequence: CDR1 SGHTA, CDR2 FQGTGA. V shed 5 bases and J shed 2 bases, with 10 bases lying between them. The CDR3 runs 14 residues. The source material was PBMCs, sampled more than 310 days after intestinal transplant. This sequence originates from a human patient who received an intestinal transplant, so some T cells may come from the graft donor. The genes are TRBV7-3 and TRBJ2-1, with D maybe TRBD2 (6 bases). Here the CDR3 DNA reads TGTGCCAGCAGCCTTAGCGGTGCCTACAATGAGCAGTTCTTC. This translates into CASSLSGAYNEQFF.